This T cell receptor beta chain comes out of a study of spatial heterogeneity in lung cancer. Turning to the study itself: The cohort: under 80 early-stage, untreated non-small cell lung cancer patients. Available follow-up PBMC samples, collected a median of about two years post-resection, were sequenced. Sequences of the beta chain were consistently detected in greater numbers than alpha-chain sequences. Notes on the study in general: TCRs found ubiquitously expanded in tumor appeared in blood more at resection than at follow-up.

The CDR3 totals 14 residues. V dropped 6 bases and J dropped 10 bases, with 19 bases sitting between them. Time point here: blood at routine non-recurrence follow-up after resection. Whole RNA obtained from tumor, nontumor lung or frozen PBMC underwent sequencing without sorting. Via MiXCR, TCRdb re-called the 5' RACE reads, giving one row per CDR3 protein. The table has about 52,000 distinct CDR3 sequences, around 7.7% seen once. With respect to this clonotype: Its matching antigen is unknown.

The genes are TRBV12-3 or TRBV12-4 and TRBJ2-1; D is possibly TRBD2 (5 bases). The receptor was isolated from a female donor with early-stage non-small cell lung cancer. Source: PBMCs, taken at follow-up. Here the CDR3 reads CASRELGLAGEQFF. The CDR3 nucleotides read TGTGCCAGCAGGGAGTTGGGTCTAGCTGGCGAGCAGTTCTTC.